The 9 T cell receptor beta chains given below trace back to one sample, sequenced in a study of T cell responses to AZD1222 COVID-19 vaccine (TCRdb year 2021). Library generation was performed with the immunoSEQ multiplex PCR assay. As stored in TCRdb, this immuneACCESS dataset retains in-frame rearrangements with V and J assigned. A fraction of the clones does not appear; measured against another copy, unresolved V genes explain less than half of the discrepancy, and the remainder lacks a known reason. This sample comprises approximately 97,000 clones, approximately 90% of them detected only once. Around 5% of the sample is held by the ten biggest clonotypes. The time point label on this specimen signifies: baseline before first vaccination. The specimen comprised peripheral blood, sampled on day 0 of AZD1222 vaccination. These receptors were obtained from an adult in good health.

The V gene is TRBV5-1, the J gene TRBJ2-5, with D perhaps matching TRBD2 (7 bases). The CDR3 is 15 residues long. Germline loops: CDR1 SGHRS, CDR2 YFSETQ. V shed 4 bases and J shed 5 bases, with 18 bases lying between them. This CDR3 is CASSRNTGGGETQYF. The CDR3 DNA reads TGCGCCAGCAGCCGGAATACAGGCGGGGGCGAGACCCAGTACTTC.

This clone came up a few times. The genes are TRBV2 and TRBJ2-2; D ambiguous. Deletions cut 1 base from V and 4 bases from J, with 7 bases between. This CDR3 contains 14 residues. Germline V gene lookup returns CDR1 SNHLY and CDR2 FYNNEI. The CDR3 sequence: CASSEEGLTGELFF. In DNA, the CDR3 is TGTGCCAGCAGTGAAGAAGGCCTCACCGGGGAGCTGTTTTTT. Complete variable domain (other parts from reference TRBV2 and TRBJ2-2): EPEVTQTPSHQVTQMGQEVILRCVPISNHLYFYWYRQILGQKVEFLVSFYNNEISEKSEIFDDQFSVERPDGSNFTLKIRSTKLEDSAMYFCASSEEGLTGELFFGEGSRLTVL.

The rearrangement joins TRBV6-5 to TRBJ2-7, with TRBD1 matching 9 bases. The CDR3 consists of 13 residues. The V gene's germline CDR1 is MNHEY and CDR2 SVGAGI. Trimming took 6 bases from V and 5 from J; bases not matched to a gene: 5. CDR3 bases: TGTGCCAGCAGATGGACAGGGGAAAACGAGCAGTACTTC. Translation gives CASRWTGENEQYF.

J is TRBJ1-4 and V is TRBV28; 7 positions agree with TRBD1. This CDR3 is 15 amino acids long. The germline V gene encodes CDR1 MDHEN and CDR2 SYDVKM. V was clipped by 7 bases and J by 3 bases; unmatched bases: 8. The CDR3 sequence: CASNMQGQPNEKLFF. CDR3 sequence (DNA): TGTGCCAGCAACATGCAGGGACAGCCTAATGAAAAACTGTTTTTT.

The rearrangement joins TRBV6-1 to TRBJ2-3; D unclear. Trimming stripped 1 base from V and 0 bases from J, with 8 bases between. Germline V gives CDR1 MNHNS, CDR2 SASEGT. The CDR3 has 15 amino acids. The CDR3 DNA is TGTGCCAGCAGTGAAGGGCTCCGGAGCACAGATACGCAGTATTTT. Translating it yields CASSEGLRSTDTQYF.

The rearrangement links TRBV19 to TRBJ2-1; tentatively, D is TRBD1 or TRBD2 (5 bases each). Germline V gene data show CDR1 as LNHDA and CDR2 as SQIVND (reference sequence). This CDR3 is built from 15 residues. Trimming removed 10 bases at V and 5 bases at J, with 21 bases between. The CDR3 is CATQLPGTENNEQFF. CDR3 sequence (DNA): TGTGCCACCCAACTGCCCGGGACGGAGAACAATGAGCAGTTCTTC.

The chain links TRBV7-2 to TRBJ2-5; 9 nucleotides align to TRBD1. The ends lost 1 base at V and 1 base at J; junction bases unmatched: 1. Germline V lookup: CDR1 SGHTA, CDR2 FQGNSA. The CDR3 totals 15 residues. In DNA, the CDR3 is TGTGCCAGCAGCTTAGGGACAGGGGTCCAAGAGACCCAGTACTTC. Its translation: CASSLGTGVQETQYF.

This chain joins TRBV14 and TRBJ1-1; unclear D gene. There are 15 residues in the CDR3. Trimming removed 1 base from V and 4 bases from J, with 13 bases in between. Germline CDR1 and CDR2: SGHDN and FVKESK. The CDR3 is CASSQVPMVGTEAFF. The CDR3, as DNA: TGTGCCAGCAGCCAAGTCCCAATGGTGGGCACTGAAGCTTTCTTT.

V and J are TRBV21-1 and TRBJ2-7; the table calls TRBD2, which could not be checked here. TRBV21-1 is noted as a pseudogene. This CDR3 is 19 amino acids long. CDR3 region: CASSKVVAGAQTYPYEQYF. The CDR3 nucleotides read TGTGCCAGCAGCAAAGTGGTAGCGGGGGCGCAAACTTATCCCTACGAGCAGTACTTC.